These 31 T cell receptor beta chains originate from one sample sequenced in a study of blood T cell repertoires in COVID-19. Only in-frame clones appear in the TCRdb table, and some are missing; sequencing was by immunoSEQ multiplex PCR. This table has 150,000 to 200,000 clones, 88% appearing once. The specimen was PBMCs or T cells enriched from blood (not recorded which). The receptors here all came from a woman younger than 30 who had recovered from COVID-19.

Here the CDR3 DNA reads TGTGCCAGCAGTTTCCCGGGACAAGGCTACACCTTC. Translation gives CASSFPGQGYTF. The chain couples TRBV6-5 to TRBJ1-2, with a weak D call TRBD1 (6 bases). V gave up 4 bases and J gave up 8 bases, with 11 bases separating them. Germline V gene data show CDR1 as MNHEY and CDR2 as SVGAGI. CDR3 length: 12 amino acids.

A single count supports this clone. The chain is built from TRBV2 and TRBJ2-3; D ambiguous. Trimming removed 3 bases from V and 0 bases from J, with 10 bases in between. This CDR3 comprises 15 residues. Germline CDR1 and CDR2: SNHLY and FYNNEI. The CDR3 is CASSDRQESTDTQYF. For the CDR3, the DNA is TGTGCCAGCAGTGATCGGCAGGAAAGCACAGATACGCAGTATTTT.

The chain couples TRBV7-3 to TRBJ2-7; a weak D match, TRBD2 (5 bases). The V and J ends lost 4 bases and 2 bases respectively, with 12 bases between them. The CDR3 loop spans 14 amino acids. The germline V gene encodes CDR1 SGHTA and CDR2 FQGTGA. The CDR3 DNA follows: TGTGCCAGCAGCTACCAGCGGATAACCTACGAGCAGTACTTC. Translated, it gives CASSYQRITYEQYF.

The chain couples TRBV14 to TRBJ1-4, with D possibly being TRBD1 (5 bases). The V and J ends lost 4 bases and 13 bases respectively, with 22 bases between them. Germline lookup yields CDR1 SGHDN and CDR2 FVKESK. The CDR3 is made up of 15 amino acids. The CDR3 here is CASSRGGEGRGGLFF. DNA of the CDR3: TGTGCCAGCAGCCGTGGGGGGGAAGGGCGTGGCGGACTGTTTTTT. Drawing the rest from reference TRBV14 and TRBJ1-4, the complete variable domain is EAGVTQFPSHSVIEKGQTVTLRCDPISGHDNLYWYRRVMGKEIKFLLHFVKESKQDESGMPNNRFLAERTGGTYSTLKVQPAELEDSGVYFCASSRGGEGRGGLFFGSGTQLSVL.

The chain couples TRBV6-5 to TRBJ2-7; D might be TRBD2 (6 bases). Trimming stripped 6 bases from V and 5 bases from J, with 11 bases between. The CDR3 has 12 residues. CDR1 is MNHEY and CDR2 is SVGAGI in the germline V gene. The CDR3 DNA reads TGTGCCAGCAGGGGCGGCGGGAACGAGCAGTACTTC. It specifies CASRGGGNEQYF.

The chain links TRBV10-1 to TRBJ1-6, with 8 bases aligning to TRBD1. Trimming at V came to 0 bases and at J to 14 bases, leaving 3 bases not matched to a gene. Germline V gives CDR1 WNHNN, CDR2 SYGVQD (reference sequence). CDR3 length: 13 residues. CDR3 protein: CASSESGTGTLHF. DNA for the CDR3: TGCGCCAGCAGTGAGTCCGGGACAGGTACCCTCCACTTT.

The chain links TRBV28 to TRBJ1-2, with D perhaps TRBD1 (5 bases). The germline V gene has CDR1 MDHEN and CDR2 SYDVKM. Trimming left V 6 bases short and J 3 bases short, with 14 bases between. CDR3 length: 14 amino acids. CDR3 sequence (DNA): TGTGCCAGCAGGATGGGGGGGGTCTACTATGGCTACACCTTC. Translated: CASRMGGVYYGYTF.

The chain links TRBV10-3 to TRBJ1-1, with D unclear. The ends were cut back, 4 bases at V and 8 bases at J, with 8 bases in the middle. The length of the CDR3 is 11 residues. Germline loops: CDR1 ENHRY, CDR2 SYGVKD. CDR3 bases: TGTGCCATCAGTGCCGGTTCGGAAGCTTTCTTT. Protein product: CAISAGSEAFF.

V usage is TRBV21-1 and J usage is TRBJ1-1. TRBV21-1 has pseudogene status. The CDR3 covers 13 residues. CDR3 DNA: TGTGCCAGCAGCCGCCGGAGGAACACTGAAGCTTTCTTT. It translates to CASSRRRNTEAFF.

This chain links TRBV11-2 with TRBJ2-7, with 8 positions matching TRBD2. This CDR3 contains 14 residues. Germline V gene lookup returns CDR1 SGHAT and CDR2 FQNNGV. V gave up 4 bases and J gave up 4 bases; unmatched junction bases: 6. The CDR3 DNA reads TGTGCCAGCAGCTCAGGACTAGCTGGGTACGAGCAGTACTTC. Translated: CASSSGLAGYEQYF.

This chain joins TRBV6-5 and TRBJ1-1; 8 nucleotides line up with TRBD1. Trimming at V came to 0 bases and at J to 4 bases, leaving 4 bases not matched to a gene. This CDR3 spans 15 amino acids. Germline V gives CDR1 MNHEY, CDR2 SVGAGI. The CDR3 DNA reads as TGTGCCAGCAGTTACTCGCCAGGGGGCATCACTGAAGCTTTCTTT. Protein: CASSYSPGGITEAFF.

V gene TRBV6-1 combines with J gene TRBJ2-7; TRBD2 matches at 8 bases. This CDR3 has 14 residues. Germline assignment: CDR1 MNHNS and CDR2 SASEGT. Trimming at V came to 1 base and at J to 9 bases, leaving 8 bases not matched to a gene. The CDR3 protein is CASSEERGSTRQYF. The CDR3 region has the DNA TGTGCCAGCAGTGAAGAGCGGGGGTCTACGAGGCAGTACTTC.

V usage is TRBV5-1 and J usage is TRBJ2-7, with 14 positions matching TRBD2. The CDR3 loop spans 18 amino acids. Germline-derived CDR1 and CDR2 are SGHRS and YFSETQ. V shed 2 bases and J 5 bases; nucleotides not matched to a gene: 12. In DNA, the CDR3 is TGCGCCAGCAGCTTCGGTAGACTAGCGGGAGGGCCTTCCAACGAGCAGTACTTC. Its translation: CASSFGRLAGGPSNEQYF.

This clone was seen once. The V call is TRBV6-5, the J call TRBJ2-7; tentative D call: TRBD1 (6 bases). The V end was cut by 7 bases, the J end by 0 bases, with 13 bases between. In germline, CDR1 is MNHEY, CDR2 SVGAGI. This CDR3 is built from 14 residues. CDR3 in amino acids: CASTEAGDSYEQYF. The CDR3 DNA reads TGTGCCAGCACAGAGGCAGGGGACTCCTACGAGCAGTACTTC.

V gene TRBV27 combines with J gene TRBJ1-2, with D tentatively TRBD1 (5 bases). Trimming pared 3 bases from V and 8 bases from J, leaving 16 bases between. This CDR3 region has 14 residues. The germline CDR1 and CDR2 sequences are MNHEY and SMNVEV (reference sequence). The CDR3 coding sequence is TGTGCCAGCAGTTTCTCTAGGGGATCTTACGGCTACACCTTC. Translated: CASSFSRGSYGYTF.

The chain uses TRBV2 and TRBJ2-3, with 10 bases fitting TRBD2. Trimming took 1 base from V and 5 from J; bases not matched to a gene: 12. CDR1 and CDR2 (germline): SNHLY, FYNNEI. The CDR3 length is 18 residues. CDR3 amino acids: CASSEVASGSVEGDTQYF. CDR3 bases: TGTGCCAGCAGTGAAGTCGCTAGCGGGAGTGTCGAGGGAGATACGCAGTATTTT.

V is TRBV5-1 and J is TRBJ1-2, with a possible D match to TRBD1 (5 bases). CDR3 length: 15 amino acids. Germline-derived CDR1 and CDR2 are SGHRS and YFSETQ. V was clipped by 2 bases and J by 4 bases, with 15 bases between them. This CDR3 is CASSLKPGLGYGYTF. DNA of the CDR3: TGCGCCAGCAGCTTAAAGCCGGGACTGGGCTATGGCTACACCTTC. Full variable domain (outside the CDR3, taken from reference TRBV5-1 and TRBJ1-2): KAGVTQTPRYLIKTRGQQVTLSCSPISGHRSVSWYQQTPGQGLQFLFEYFSETQRNKGNFPGRFSGRQFSNSRSEMNVSTLELGDSALYLCASSLKPGLGYGYTFGSGTRLTVV.

This clone was detected only once. The chain has TRBV27 and TRBJ2-3, with D perhaps TRBD1 (6 bases). V was shortened by 5 bases and J by 2 bases, with 14 bases between the two germline ends. The CDR3 is 15 amino acids. Germline CDR1 MNHEY, CDR2 SMNVEV (reference sequence). CDR3 in amino acids: CASSPLGGITDTQYF. CDR3 DNA: TGTGCCAGCAGTCCACTAGGGGGAATCACAGATACGCAGTATTTT.

This rearrangement joins TRBV4-1 to TRBJ1-5, with D perhaps TRBD1 (5 bases). CDR3 length equals 15 residues. V shed 2 bases and J shed 5 bases, with 13 bases lying between them. The germline V gene has CDR1 MGHRA and CDR2 YSYEKL. CDR3 sequence: CASSQLKGGDQPQHF. The CDR3 DNA sequence: TGCGCCAGCAGCCAATTGAAGGGAGGGGATCAGCCCCAGCATTTT.

This chain connects TRBV5-4 to TRBJ1-2; 9 positions agree with TRBD1. The germline V gene has CDR1 SGHNT and CDR2 YYREEE (reference sequence). The junction had 7 bases not matched to a gene; V was cut back by 4 bases and J by 3 bases. The CDR3 covers 15 residues. As DNA, the CDR3 is TGTGCCAGCAGCGCCGGGACAGGGAATGACTATGGCTACACCTTC. It yields the protein CASSAGTGNDYGYTF.

The rearrangement joins TRBV3-1 (or the pseudogene TRBV3-2) to TRBJ2-7, with TRBD1 as a possible D gene (5 bases). The V and J ends lost 0 bases and 4 bases respectively, with 22 bases between them. There are 18 residues in the CDR3. From germline, CDR1 is LGHDT and CDR2 YNNKEL (reference sequence). CDR3 loop: CASSQDLAGYSNMYEQYF. In DNA form, the CDR3 reads TGTGCCAGCAGCCAAGATCTTGCAGGGTATTCGAATATGTACGAGCAGTACTTC.

The V gene is TRBV28, the J gene TRBJ1-3, with unresolved D. The CDR3 totals 12 residues. The V gene lost 10 bases and the J gene lost 4 bases, with 11 bases spanning the gap. Germline V gene sequence: CDR1 MDHEN, CDR2 SYDVKM. DNA of the CDR3: TGTGCCACCGCGCCGGGGGGAAACACCATATATTTT. This translates into CATAPGGNTIYF.

This rearrangement joins TRBV2 to TRBJ2-7, with 7 nucleotides matching TRBD1. The germline gives CDR1 SNHLY, CDR2 FYNNEI. V dropped 2 bases and J dropped 5; count of bases not matched to a gene: 6. The CDR3 is 14 amino acids. The DNA of the CDR3 is TGTGCCAGCAGTGAACTCGACAGGGCTCACGAGCAGTACTTC. Protein: CASSELDRAHEQYF.

The chain couples TRBV24-1 to TRBJ2-3; the match to TRBD2 covers 8 bases. The CDR3 is 17 residues long. From germline, CDR1 is KGHDR and CDR2 SFDVKD. Trimming at V came to 2 bases and at J to 2 bases, leaving 8 bases not matched to a gene. In DNA, the CDR3 is TGTGCCACCAGTGATTATCCAGCGGGGGACCTCACAGATACGCAGTATTTT. Translation gives CATSDYPAGDLTDTQYF.

V is TRBV28 and J is TRBJ1-2, with 9 bases fitting TRBD1. V lost 6 bases to trimming and J lost 4 bases; unmatched junction nucleotides: 15. The CDR3 has 17 amino acids. In germline, CDR1 is MDHEN, CDR2 SYDVKM. For the CDR3, the DNA is TGTGCCAGCAGGAAACCGGGACAGGGTTTCGGTGGCTATGGCTACACCTTC. It encodes CASRKPGQGFGGYGYTF.

V gene TRBV4-1 combines with J gene TRBJ1-4; D not resolved. Germline V lookup: CDR1 MGHRA, CDR2 YSYEKL. Between the trimmed V and J ends, which lost 0 bases and 8 bases, there was a span of 16 bases. The CDR3 covers 16 residues. CDR3 in DNA: TGCGCCAGCAGCCAAGATCTGGACCCACGGAGGGAAAAACTGTTTTTT. This sequence encodes CASSQDLDPRREKLFF.

J is TRBJ1-1 and V is TRBV28; 8 nucleotides align to TRBD1. The length of the CDR3 is 12 residues. J was trimmed by 7 bases and V by 10 bases; bases with no gene match: 8. Germline V gene data show CDR1 as MDHEN and CDR2 as SYDVKM. CDR3 residues: CATSDRDGEAFF. The CDR3 coding sequence is TGTGCCACCTCGGACAGGGACGGTGAAGCTTTCTTT.

V usage is TRBV7-8 and J usage is TRBJ2-6; D ambiguous. Trimming pared 5 bases from V and 0 bases from J, leaving 5 bases between. From germline, CDR1 is SGHVS and CDR2 FQNEAQ. The CDR3 totals 14 residues. In nucleotides, the CDR3 is TGTGCCAGCAGCCCCGTCTCTGGGGCCAACGTCCTGACTTTC. Encoded protein: CASSPVSGANVLTF.

V is TRBV15 and J is TRBJ1-4; unclear D gene. V was cut by 0 bases and J by 0 bases, with 8 bases left in between. CDR1 and CDR2 from the germline V gene are LNHNV and YYDKDF (reference sequence). This CDR3 region has 16 residues. The CDR3 DNA sequence: TGTGCCACCAGCAGAGATTCGCCAGCAACTAATGAAAAACTGTTTTTT. Protein product: CATSRDSPATNEKLFF.

V and J are TRBV28 and TRBJ1-5; D possibly corresponds to TRBD1 (5 bases). The V end was cut by 1 base, the J end by 1 base, with 8 bases between. The CDR3 has 15 amino acids. Germline V lookup: CDR1 MDHEN, CDR2 SYDVKM. CDR3 region: CASSLSRQSNQPQHF. The CDR3 bases are TGTGCCAGCAGTTTATCCCGACAGAGCAATCAGCCCCAGCATTTT.

The rearrangement uses TRBV28 and TRBJ1-2, with a tentative D call TRBD1 (5 bases). CDR3 length: 15 residues. Trimming pared 6 bases from V and 5 bases from J, leaving 19 bases between. CDR1 is MDHEN, CDR2 SYDVKM, per germline. The CDR3 DNA reads as TGTGCCAGCAGGCCCCCCACAGGAGTTCGGTATGGCTACACCTTC. Its protein is CASRPPTGVRYGYTF.